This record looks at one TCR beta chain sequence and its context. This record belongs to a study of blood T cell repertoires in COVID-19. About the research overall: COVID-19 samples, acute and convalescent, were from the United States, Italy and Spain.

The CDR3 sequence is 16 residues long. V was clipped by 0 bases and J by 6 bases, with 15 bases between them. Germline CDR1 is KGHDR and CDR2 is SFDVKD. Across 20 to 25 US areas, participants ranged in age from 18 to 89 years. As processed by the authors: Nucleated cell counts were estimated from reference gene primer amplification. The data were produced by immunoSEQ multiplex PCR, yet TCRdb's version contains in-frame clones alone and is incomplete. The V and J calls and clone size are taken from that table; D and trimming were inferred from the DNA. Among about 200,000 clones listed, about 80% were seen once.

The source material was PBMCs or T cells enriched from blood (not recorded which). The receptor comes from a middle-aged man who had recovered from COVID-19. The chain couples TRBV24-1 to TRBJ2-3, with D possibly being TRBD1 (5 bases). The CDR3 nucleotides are TGTGCCACCAGTGATTTGGTGAAAGGGGAATTGGATACGCAGTATTTT. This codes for CATSDLVKGELDTQYF.